What follows describes a single T cell receptor beta chain. Antigen specificity is unknown. Trimming removed 5 bases at V and 2 bases at J, with 12 bases between. The CDR3 has 14 amino acids. Germline V gene lookup returns CDR1 MNHEY and CDR2 SVGAGI. Investigators reverse transcribed all isolated RNA, so they sequenced expressed TCRB transcripts. The table came from immunoSEQ multiplex PCR; TCRdb's copy has only in-frame clones and leaves some out. The sample yields around 170,000 clones, roughly 9% seen once. This entry is derived from a study of beta chain features in type 1 diabetes. Whole-study findings and limits: Diminished insertions and augmented deletions at VDJ junctions characterized type 1 diabetes patients. Sampled from patients, naive, central memory and Treg TCRB repertoires appeared more similar than those sampled from healthy donors. All four CD4+ subsets of Type 1 diabetes patients contained TCRB CDR3s that were moderately but significantly shorter.

The sequencing sample was made of central memory CD4+ T cells from blood. The clonotype was recovered from a woman under 30 in good health. This chain connects TRBV6-5 to TRBJ1-1; TRBD1 might be the D (5 bases). The CDR3 region is CASSQTGDNTEAFF. The CDR3 DNA reads as TGTGCCAGCAGTCAAACAGGAGATAACACTGAAGCTTTCTTT.